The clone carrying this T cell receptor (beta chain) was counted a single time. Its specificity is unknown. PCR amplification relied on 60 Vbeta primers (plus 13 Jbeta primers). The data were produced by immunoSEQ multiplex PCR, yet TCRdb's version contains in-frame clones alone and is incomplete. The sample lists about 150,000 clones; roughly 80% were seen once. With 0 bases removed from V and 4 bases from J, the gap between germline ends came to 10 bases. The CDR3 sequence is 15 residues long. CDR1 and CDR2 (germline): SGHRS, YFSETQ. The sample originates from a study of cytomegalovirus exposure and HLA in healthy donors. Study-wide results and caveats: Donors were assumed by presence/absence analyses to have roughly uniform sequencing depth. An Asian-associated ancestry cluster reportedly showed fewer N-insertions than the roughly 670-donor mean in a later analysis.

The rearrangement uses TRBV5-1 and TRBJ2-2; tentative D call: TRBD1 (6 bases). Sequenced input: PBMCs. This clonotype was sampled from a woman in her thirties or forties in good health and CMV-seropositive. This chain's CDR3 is CASSLDRASTGELFF. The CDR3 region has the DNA TGCGCCAGCAGCTTGGACAGGGCGAGCACCGGGGAGCTGTTTTTT. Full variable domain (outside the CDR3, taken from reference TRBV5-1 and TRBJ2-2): KAGVTQTPRYLIKTRGQQVTLSCSPISGHRSVSWYQQTPGQGLQFLFEYFSETQRNKGNFPGRFSGRQFSNSRSEMNVSTLELGDSALYLCASSLDRASTGELFFGEGSRLTVL.